The present T cell receptor beta chain was sequenced within a study of T cells in Graves' hyperthyroidism and ophthalmopathy. Study-level findings and limits: Expanded thyroid clonotypes (above 0.001) were mostly also found in blood.

The CDR3 is 14 amino acids. Germline V gene sequence: CDR1 MNHEY, CDR2 SVGEGT. Trimming pared 5 bases from V and 7 bases from J, leaving 12 bases between. Of note for this clonotype: Its antigen is currently unknown.

Those patients with uncontrolled infection, other autoimmune disease, pregnancy or lactation were excluded. Thyroid ultrasound and orbital computed tomography, with clinical symptoms and serum thyroxine and TRAb, informed diagnoses. The investigators amplified TCR beta CDR3 regions from RNA transcripts. The primer set for the first-round RT-PCR of the TCR CDR3 was HTBI. One entry per CDR3 protein results from TCRdb running MiXCR on the multiplex PCR reads. The sample lists under 250,000 distinct CDR3 sequences; approximately 23% were seen once. The V call is TRBV6-2 or TRBV6-3, the J call TRBJ2-6; D gene unclear. The clonotype originates from a woman between 40 and 55 years old with Graves' ophthalmopathy. Sequencing was done on a sample of blood. The CDR3 coding sequence is TGTGCCAGCAGTCCCCCCGTTCAAGCCAACGTCCTGACTTTC. Translated, it gives CASSPPVQANVLTF.